These 28 T cell receptor beta chains share one sample of origin, sequenced in a study of shared clonotypes between healthy human individuals. Some clones are missing from TCRdb's copy, which holds only in-frame ones; the method was immunoSEQ multiplex PCR. The sample has 2 million to 2.5 million clones; 90% to 95% are singletons. Sequencing was done on a sample of naive CD4+ T cells from PBMCs. Subset indicated: CD45RA+ positively selected. Source of these receptors: a man aged 18 to 30 in good health. Some clones in this sample may be carry-over from other donors' samples.

V is TRBV25-1 and J is TRBJ1-1; 8 nucleotides line up with TRBD1. The CDR3 runs 16 residues. The V and J ends lost 5 bases and 3 bases, in that order; junction bases with no gene match: 11. The V gene's germline CDR1 is MGHDK and CDR2 SYGVNS. The CDR3 DNA is TGTGCCAGCAGTAAAAAGGCAGGGGGCGTGCACACTGAAGCTTTCTTT. It specifies CASSKKAGGVHTEAFF.

The V call is TRBV7-7, the J call TRBJ2-1, with 7 bases aligning to TRBD1. This CDR3 comprises 13 residues. The trim removed 4 bases at V and 7 bases at J, leaving 4 bases unmatched. Germline CDR1 is SSHAT and CDR2 is FNYEAQ (reference sequence). CDR3 nucleotides: TGTGCCAGCAGCTCGGACAGGAGAAATGAGCAGTTCTTC. Residues: CASSSDRRNEQFF. The full variable domain, in which reference TRBV7-7 and TRBJ2-1 provide the parts outside the CDR3, is GAGVSQSPRYKVTKRGQDVTLRCDPISSHATLYWYQQALGQGPEFLTYFNYEAQPDKSGLPSDRFSAERPEGSISTLTIQRTEQRDSAMYRCASSSDRRNEQFFGPGTRLTVL.

This sequence joins TRBV7-3 and TRBJ2-3; 7 bases fit TRBD2. This CDR3 is built from 15 residues. In germline, CDR1 is SGHTA, CDR2 FQGTGA. Trimming at V came to 3 bases and at J to 4 bases, leaving 7 bases not matched to a gene. This chain's CDR3 is CASSFRGGRPDTQYF. CDR3 in DNA: TGTGCCAGCAGCTTTCGGGGAGGGCGGCCAGATACGCAGTATTTT.

The chain carries TRBV5-1 and TRBJ1-3; 7 bases are a match to TRBD1. From germline, CDR1 is SGHRS and CDR2 YFSETQ. The V gene end was trimmed by 4 bases and the J gene end by 2 bases; junction bases not matched to a gene: 9. The CDR3 has 16 amino acids. CDR3 loop: CASSLDRVQTGNTIYF. CDR3 nucleotide sequence: TGCGCCAGCAGCCTAGACAGGGTTCAGACTGGAAACACCATATATTTT.

This chain joins TRBV27 and TRBJ2-2; the D is unclear. The CDR3 is made up of 16 amino acids. Trimming pared 5 bases from V and 6 bases from J, leaving 19 bases between. Germline V gene data show CDR1 as MNHEY and CDR2 as SMNVEV (reference sequence). The CDR3 is CASSPGRVEWPGELFF. CDR3 sequence (DNA): TGTGCCAGCAGTCCCGGTAGGGTAGAGTGGCCCGGGGAGCTGTTTTTT.

This clone was detected only once. This CDR3 reads CASSFGLAGTHEQYF. CDR3 sequence (DNA): TGTGCCAGCAGCTTCGGACTAGCGGGAACTCACGAGCAGTACTTC. This chain connects TRBV27 to TRBJ2-7; 12 positions agree with TRBD2. Trimming took 6 bases from V and 5 from J; bases not matched to a gene: 8. The V gene's germline CDR1 is MNHEY and CDR2 SMNVEV (reference sequence). This CDR3 spans 15 amino acids.

The chain employs TRBV5-4 and TRBJ1-4; D is ambiguous. The CDR3 length is 15 residues. Deletions cut 0 bases from V and 0 bases from J, with 6 bases between. CDR1 is SGHNT, CDR2 YYREEE, per germline (reference sequence). The DNA of the CDR3 is TGTGCCAGCAGCTTGGCCGCAGCAACTAATGAAAAACTGTTTTTT. Its protein is CASSLAAATNEKLFF.

This chain connects TRBV19 to TRBJ2-3; D uncertain. Germline V gene data show CDR1 as LNHDA and CDR2 as SQIVND (reference sequence). The CDR3 covers 14 residues. Trimming stripped 2 bases from V and 3 bases from J, with 9 bases between. The DNA for the CDR3 is TGTGCCAGTAGTATACAAGGGCCGACAGATACGCAGTATTTT. The encoded protein is CASSIQGPTDTQYF.

The chain has TRBV7-3 and TRBJ1-2; D is possibly TRBD1 (6 bases). The V gene's germline CDR1 is SGHTA and CDR2 FQGTGA. This CDR3 spans 14 amino acids. Trimming removed 5 bases at V and 8 bases at J, with 18 bases between. The CDR3, as DNA: TGTGCCAGCAGCCTTGGGGCCTCGGGGGCGGGCTACACCTTC. This gives the protein CASSLGASGAGYTF.

The chain couples TRBV30 to TRBJ2-1; 11 bases match TRBD2. This CDR3 is built from 18 residues. Germline-derived CDR1 and CDR2 are GTSNPN and SVGIG (reference sequence). The trim removed 4 bases at V and 0 bases at J, leaving 11 bases unmatched. The CDR3, as DNA: TGTGCCTGGATCCCGGGACTAGCGGTGTTGAGCTCCTACAATGAGCAGTTCTTC. It encodes CAWIPGLAVLSSYNEQFF.

This clone is a singleton in its sample. The chain links TRBV28 to TRBJ2-7; D is tentatively TRBD1 or TRBD2 (5 bases each). CDR1 and CDR2 from the germline V gene are MDHEN and SYDVKM. Trimming cost V 6 bases and J 4 bases, with 19 bases left between them. The CDR3 consists of 15 residues. This CDR3 reads CASRGVAGHPYEQYF. For the CDR3, the DNA is TGTGCCAGCAGGGGGGTGGCGGGCCATCCTTACGAGCAGTACTTC.

The chain employs TRBV6-5 and TRBJ2-7; D is undetermined. Germline V gene data show CDR1 as MNHEY and CDR2 as SVGAGI. The CDR3 is 15 amino acids. V was clipped by 2 bases and J by 1 base, with 12 bases between them. CDR3 DNA sequence: TGTGCCAGCAGTTACGGGGTAGCACTATCCTACGAGCAGTACTTC. This codes for CASSYGVALSYEQYF.

V gene TRBV28 combines with J gene TRBJ2-1, with D perhaps given as TRBD1 or TRBD2 (5 bases each). With 2 bases removed from V and 3 bases from J, the gap between germline ends came to 11 bases. CDR3 length: 15 amino acids. Per the germline V gene, CDR1 is MDHEN and CDR2 is SYDVKM. CDR3 in DNA: TGTGCCAGCAGTTTAGGGACCGGTAACTACAATGAGCAGTTCTTC. This sequence encodes CASSLGTGNYNEQFF.

The chain is built from TRBV29-1 and TRBJ2-3; TRBD2 is a possible D gene (6 bases). CDR1 SQVTM and CDR2 ANQGSEA come from the germline V gene. Trimming took 7 bases from V and 0 from J, leaving 32 bases between them. This CDR3 has 20 residues. The CDR3, as DNA: TGCAGCGCCAAACCATCCGGCGGGCGGTGGGTAGCGGACAGCACAGATACGCAGTATTTT. It codes for CSAKPSGGRWVADSTDTQYF.

This chain joins TRBV5-4 and TRBJ2-2; 8 bases agree with TRBD1. V trimming: 4 bases; J trimming: 1 base; junction bases outside the gene matches: 9. Looked up from germline, CDR1 is SGHNT and CDR2 is YYREEE (reference sequence). This CDR3 contains 17 residues. CDR3 protein: CASSLPPGQGNTGELFF. The CDR3 DNA is TGTGCCAGCAGCCTCCCGCCCGGACAGGGGAACACCGGGGAGCTGTTTTTT. Variable domain in full (rest from reference TRBV5-4 and TRBJ2-2): ETGVTQSPTHLIKTRGQQVTLRCSSQSGHNTVSWYQQALGQGPQFIFQYYREEENGRGNFPPRFSGLQFPNYSSELNVNALELDDSALYLCASSLPPGQGNTGELFFGEGSRLTVL.

The V call is TRBV11-2, the J call TRBJ1-5; D perhaps matches TRBD1 (5 bases). Germline CDR1 is SGHAT and CDR2 is FQNNGV. The germline V and J ends were trimmed by 0 bases and 16 bases, with 16 bases remaining between them. The CDR3 sequence is 13 residues long. As DNA, the CDR3 is TGTGCCAGCAGCTTAGATCTGACAGACAATATACATTTT. Encoded protein: CASSLDLTDNIHF.

The chain carries TRBV10-3 and TRBJ1-4; 8 bases agree with TRBD1. Germline assignment: CDR1 ENHRY and CDR2 SYGVKD. V trimming: 6 bases; J trimming: 7 bases; junction bases outside the gene matches: 7. This CDR3 spans 14 amino acids. The CDR3, as DNA: TGTGCCATCAGGGGGAGCGGACAGGGTGAAAAACTGTTTTTT. This encodes CAIRGSGQGEKLFF.

The chain combines TRBV30 with TRBJ1-5, with 8 positions matching TRBD1. The V segment lost 4 bases and the J segment 4 bases; nucleotides outside the gene matches: 3. The length of the CDR3 is 13 residues. The germline V gene has CDR1 GTSNPN and CDR2 SVGIG (reference sequence). This CDR3 is CAWTDRGNQPQHF. The CDR3 nucleotides read TGTGCCTGGACCGACAGGGGAAATCAGCCCCAGCATTTT.

The chain joins TRBV28 to TRBJ1-1, with D possibly TRBD1 on 5 matching bases. Trimming cost V 4 bases and J 3 bases, with 6 bases left between them. CDR3 length equals 12 residues. Germline CDR1 MDHEN, CDR2 SYDVKM. DNA of the CDR3: TGTGCCAGCAGTTCAGGGTACACTGAAGCTTTCTTT. Translating gives CASSSGYTEAFF.

The table lists this clone with a count of one. The chain carries TRBV10-3 and TRBJ2-7; D gene unclear. There are 13 residues in the CDR3. The V end lost 3 bases, the J end lost 1 base, and 7 bases lay between the germline ends. Germline-derived CDR1 and CDR2 are ENHRY and SYGVKD. The CDR3 bases are TGTGCCATCAGTGAATCCCAGTCCTACGAGCAGTACTTC. Amino acids: CAISESQSYEQYF.

Remarks on this clone: The same CDR3 can be traced to other DNA sequences in this sample. The chain uses TRBV7-3 and TRBJ2-7, with D possibly TRBD2 on 5 matching bases. V lost 1 base to trimming and J lost 3 bases, with 7 bases between them. CDR1 and CDR2 from the germline V gene are SGHTA and FQGTGA. There are 13 residues in the CDR3. The CDR3 spells CASSLSRGYEQYF. CDR3 bases: TGTGCCAGCAGCTTAAGCCGGGGCTACGAGCAGTACTTC.

This rearrangement joins TRBV9 to TRBJ2-7; possible D gene TRBD1, 5 bases. The length of the CDR3 is 13 residues. Trimming took 3 bases from V and 7 from J, leaving 14 bases between them. Germline CDR1 SGDLS, CDR2 YYNGEE. In DNA form, the CDR3 reads TGTGCCAGCAGCGCTCGGAACCCAGGGGAGCAGTACTTC. Translated: CASSARNPGEQYF.

The J gene is TRBJ1-2, the V gene TRBV7-2; a possible D gene is TRBD1 (5 bases). The CDR3 spans 14 residues. Germline assignment: CDR1 SGHTA and CDR2 FQGNSA. The ends were cut back, 5 bases at V and 2 bases at J, with 12 bases in the middle. CDR3 sequence (DNA): TGTGCCAGCAGCCCTGGGGCAGAGAACTATGGCTACACCTTC. Translating gives CASSPGAENYGYTF.

The CDR3 DNA is TGCGCCAGCAGTGAGACTCAGCGGCGGGTCGGGCAGTTCTTC. It translates to CASSETQRRVGQFF. This chain connects TRBV10-2 to TRBJ2-1, with TRBD2 as a possible D gene (5 bases). The length of the CDR3 is 14 residues. Germline loops: CDR1 WSHSY, CDR2 SAAADI. Trimming shortened V by 2 bases and J by 12 bases, and 17 bases separated the two germline ends.

The chain joins TRBV2 to TRBJ2-3, with a tentative D call TRBD1 (6 bases). Deletions cut 5 bases from V and 7 bases from J, with 16 bases between. The CDR3 spans 14 residues. Per the germline V gene, CDR1 is SNHLY and CDR2 is FYNNEI. The CDR3 loop is CASSTQGQRNTQYF. The CDR3 nucleotides read TGTGCCAGCAGTACCCAGGGGCAACGAAATACGCAGTATTTT.

The chain links TRBV15 to TRBJ2-1; TRBD1 is a possible D gene (6 bases). This CDR3 spans 15 amino acids. Germline CDR1 LNHNV, CDR2 YYDKDF (reference sequence). V shed 5 bases and J shed 2 bases, with 13 bases lying between them. In DNA, the CDR3 is TGTGCCACCAGCTGGCAGGGGTACGCCTACAATGAGCAGTTCTTC. Protein product: CATSWQGYAYNEQFF.

This sequence joins TRBV28 and TRBJ2-7; D unresolved. The CDR3 is 14 residues long. Per germline, CDR1 MDHEN and CDR2 SYDVKM. V shed 3 bases and J shed 0 bases, with 9 bases lying between them. CDR3 loop: CASSLRPNSYEQYF. DNA for the CDR3: TGTGCCAGCAGTTTGAGGCCGAACTCCTACGAGCAGTACTTC. The full variable domain, completed using reference TRBV28 and TRBJ2-7, is DVKVTQSSRYLVKRTGEKVFLECVQDMDHENMFWYRQDPGLGLRLIYFSYDVKMKEKGDIPEGYSVSREKKERFSLILESASTNQTSMYLCASSLRPNSYEQYFGPGTRLTVT.

The chain joins TRBV27 to TRBJ1-2; 7 bases are a match to TRBD1. Germline V gene data show CDR1 as MNHEY and CDR2 as SMNVEV (reference sequence). There are 14 residues in the CDR3. With 5 bases clipped from V and 2 bases from J, the junction kept 5 bases outside the gene matches. For the CDR3, the DNA is TGTGCCAGCAGTAAGGGACAGAGAAACTATGGCTACACCTTC. Amino acid sequence: CASSKGQRNYGYTF.